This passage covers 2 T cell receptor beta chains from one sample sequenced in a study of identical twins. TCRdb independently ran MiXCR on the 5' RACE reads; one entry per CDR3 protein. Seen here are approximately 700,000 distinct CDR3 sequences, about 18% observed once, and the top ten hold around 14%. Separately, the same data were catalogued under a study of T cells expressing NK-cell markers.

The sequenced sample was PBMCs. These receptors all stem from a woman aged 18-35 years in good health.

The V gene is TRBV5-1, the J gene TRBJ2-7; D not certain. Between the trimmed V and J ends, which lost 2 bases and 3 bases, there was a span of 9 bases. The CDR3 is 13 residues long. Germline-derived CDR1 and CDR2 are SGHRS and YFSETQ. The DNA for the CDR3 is TGCGCCAGCAGCTTTAACGGTTACTACGAGCAGTACTTC. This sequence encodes CASSFNGYYEQYF.

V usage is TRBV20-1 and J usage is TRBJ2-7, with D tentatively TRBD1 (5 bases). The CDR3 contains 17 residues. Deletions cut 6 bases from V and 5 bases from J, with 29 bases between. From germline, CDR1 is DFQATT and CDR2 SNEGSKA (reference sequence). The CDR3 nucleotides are TGCAGTGCCCGACGGTTCAGCATCGAAAAGGGGTTCCACGAGCAGTACTTC. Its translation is CSARRFSIEKGFHEQYF.